Shown below are 26 T cell receptor beta chains from a single sample sequenced in a study of T cell repertoires in cytomegalovirus infection. Antigens for these TCRs are unknown. In TCRdb, the reads were re-called with MiXCR into one record per CDR3 protein. The sample carries about 330,000 distinct CDR3 sequences, about a third recorded once. The specimen was cultured PBMCs, collected from culture after CMV antigen stimulation. The receptors derive from a human donor in good health (CMV status not recorded). Some clones in this sample may be carry-over from other donors' samples.

This sequence joins TRBV27 and TRBJ2-1; 9 nucleotides match TRBD2. V shed 6 bases, J shed 1 base, and the junction held 10 bases outside the gene matches. Germline-derived CDR1 and CDR2 are MNHEY and SMNVEV (reference sequence). The CDR3 extends over 17 amino acids. CDR3 DNA: TGTGCCAGCAGCCCTGGGGGGCTAGCGGGATCCTACAATGAGCAGTTCTTC. It translates to CASSPGGLAGSYNEQFF.

This clonotype was seen repeatedly, ten times or more. The rearrangement joins TRBV7-2 to TRBJ2-1; 9 bases line up with TRBD1. CDR1 is SGHTA and CDR2 is FQGNSA in the germline V gene. V lost 5 bases, J lost 10 bases, and 9 bases stayed unmatched. This CDR3 region has 14 residues. The CDR3 DNA follows: TGTGCCAGCAGCCCCGGACAGGGGTCAGAGGAGCAGTTCTTC. Translating it yields CASSPGQGSEEQFF.

This rearrangement joins TRBV5-1 to TRBJ1-1; the match to TRBD1 covers 7 bases. The CDR3 is made up of 16 amino acids. V dropped 4 bases and J dropped 7; count of bases not matched to a gene: 16. In germline, CDR1 is SGHRS, CDR2 YFSETQ. The CDR3: CASSRGQSTSRGEAFF. The DNA of the CDR3 is TGCGCCAGCAGCAGGGGACAGTCCACGTCGAGGGGTGAAGCTTTCTTT.

The rearrangement links TRBV12-3 or TRBV12-4 to TRBJ1-2; D is perhaps TRBD1 (6 bases). This CDR3 comprises 15 residues. The ends were cut back, 5 bases at V and 5 bases at J, with 18 bases in the middle. CDR3 loop: CASSPTTRGGYGYTF. CDR3 coding DNA: TGTGCCAGCAGTCCTACGACCAGGGGCGGGTATGGCTACACCTTC.

The V and J genes are TRBV4-1 and TRBJ1-1; 8 bases are shared with TRBD1. This CDR3 spans 17 amino acids. Germline V gives CDR1 MGHRA, CDR2 YSYEKL. Unmatched junction bases numbered 11, after V lost 0 bases and J lost 5 bases. CDR3 DNA: TGCGCCAGCAGCCAAGATTTTGCAGGGGGCGCGAGAACTGAAGCTTTCTTT. Translated: CASSQDFAGGARTEAFF.

The chain has TRBV5-1 and TRBJ2-7; TRBD1 matches 9 bases. V trimming: 4 bases; J trimming: 2 bases; junction bases outside the gene matches: 10. There are 16 residues in the CDR3. Germline V gene sequence: CDR1 SGHRS, CDR2 YFSETQ. CDR3 protein: CASSQPRDRVAYEQYV. The CDR3 bases are TGCGCCAGCAGCCAACCCCGGGACAGGGTCGCCTACGAGCAGTACGTC.

In its sample, this clonotype was seen a few times. The rearrangement joins TRBV27 to TRBJ2-1, with TRBD2 matching 9 bases. CDR1 and CDR2 from the germline V gene are MNHEY and SMNVEV (reference sequence). The CDR3 length is 18 residues. Trimming took 0 bases from V and 4 from J; bases not matched to a gene: 10. CDR3 sequence (DNA): TGTGCCAGCAGTTTATCGTCAGGGCTAGCGGGGACTTACAATGAGCAGTTCTTC. It translates to CASSLSSGLAGTYNEQFF.

In its sample, this clonotype was seen once. The gene calls are TRBV11-2 and TRBJ2-1; D could derive from TRBD1 or TRBD2 (5 bases each). Germline lookup yields CDR1 SGHAT and CDR2 FQNNGV. The V end lost 2 bases, the J end lost 2 bases, and 13 bases lay between the germline ends. The CDR3 runs to 16 residues. The CDR3 sequence is CASSLRDGFPYNEQFF. As DNA, the CDR3 is TGTGCCAGCAGCTTACGGGACGGGTTTCCCTACAATGAGCAGTTCTTC.

The chain combines TRBV6-5 with TRBJ1-6; 8 bases map to TRBD1. The V and J ends lost 6 bases and 5 bases, in that order; junction bases with no gene match: 9. CDR3 length: 16 residues. CDR1 MNHEY and CDR2 SVGAGI come from the germline V gene. The CDR3 here is CASSEDRALHNSPLHF. DNA of the CDR3: TGTGCCAGCAGCGAGGACAGGGCCCTACATAATTCACCCCTCCACTTT.

There are a few counts of this clonotype. The V gene is TRBV7-2, the J gene TRBJ2-2; TRBD2 matches at 8 bases. Losses at the gene ends were 1 base for V and 5 bases for J; bases not matched to a gene: 3. This CDR3 region has 15 residues. CDR1 SGHTA and CDR2 FQGNSA come from the germline V gene. The CDR3 loop is CASSLGAGDTGELFF. The CDR3 nucleotides read TGTGCCAGCAGCTTAGGAGCGGGAGATACCGGGGAGCTGTTTTTT.

The rearrangement uses TRBV5-1 and TRBJ1-4; TRBD1 might be the D (5 bases). Germline V gene sequence: CDR1 SGHRS, CDR2 YFSETQ. The CDR3 spans 14 residues. V was pared by 5 bases and J by 5 bases, with 13 bases between. The CDR3 loop reads CASSLRDPNEKLFF. DNA for the CDR3: TGCGCCAGCAGTCTCCGGGACCCCAATGAAAAACTGTTTTTT.

The chain couples TRBV20-1 to TRBJ2-1; D may be TRBD2 (5 bases). V was clipped by 3 bases and J by 6 bases, with 9 bases between them. CDR3 length: 12 residues. CDR1 DFQATT and CDR2 SNEGSKA come from the germline V gene (reference sequence). The CDR3 region is CSARVDFNEQFF. The CDR3 region has the DNA TGCAGTGCTAGGGTGGACTTCAATGAGCAGTTCTTC.

In this sample, this clonotype turned up a few times. The genes are TRBV19 and TRBJ1-5; D is ambiguous. Trimming took off 8 bases at V and 4 bases at J, with 21 bases between the two ends. The germline V gene has CDR1 LNHDA and CDR2 SQIVND (reference sequence). The CDR3 is 16 residues long. The CDR3 DNA follows: TGTGCCAGTCATCGGACCCGGGCCGAGGGTAATCAGCCCCAGCATTTT. Amino acid sequence: CASHRTRAEGNQPQHF.

There are a few counts of this clonotype. The CDR3 DNA reads TGTGCCAGCCAACAGGGTTACCCTAGCGTGGGCACAGATACGCAGTATTTT. This sequence encodes CASQQGYPSVGTDTQYF. The genes are TRBV11-3 and TRBJ2-3; D possibly uses TRBD1 or TRBD2 (6 bases each). Germline CDR1 is SGHNT and CDR2 is YENEEA. Trimming left V 8 bases short and J 1 base short, with 22 bases between. The CDR3 length is 17 residues.

The genes are TRBV7-2 and TRBJ2-3, with a tentative D call TRBD2 (6 bases). V lost 7 bases, J lost 0 bases, and 14 bases lay in between. The CDR3 runs to 15 residues. CDR1 and CDR2 from the germline V gene are SGHTA and FQGNSA. This chain's CDR3 is CASTLGLASTDTQYF. The CDR3 DNA reads TGTGCCAGCACCTTGGGGCTAGCGAGCACAGATACGCAGTATTTT.

The gene calls are TRBV6-8 and TRBJ2-5; TRBD2 aligns across 12 bases. Germline loops: CDR1 MNHGY, CDR2 SAAAGT. This CDR3 is 15 amino acids long. Trimming took 4 bases from V and 5 from J; bases not matched to a gene: 5. Here the CDR3 DNA reads TGTGCCAGCAGTTTTTGGGGGACTAGCGGGGAGACCCAGTACTTC. This sequence encodes CASSFWGTSGETQYF.

The chain uses TRBV6-2 or TRBV6-3 and TRBJ2-5, with a possible D match to TRBD1 (6 bases). CDR3 length: 14 residues. V gave up 6 bases and J gave up 4 bases, with 15 bases separating them. CDR1 is MNHEY, CDR2 SVGEGT, per germline. The CDR3 is CASSRTIRGETQYF. DNA for the CDR3: TGTGCCAGCAGCCGCACAATCAGGGGAGAGACCCAGTACTTC.

V is TRBV12-3 or TRBV12-4 and J is TRBJ2-2, with 13 bases aligning to TRBD2. The CDR3 has 18 amino acids. V shed 2 bases, J shed 1 base, and the junction held 4 bases outside the gene matches. CDR3 region: CASSLRRLAGGNTGELFF. The CDR3 nucleotides are TGTGCCAGCAGTTTAAGGAGACTAGCGGGAGGGAACACCGGGGAGCTGTTTTTT.

The rearrangement links TRBV10-3 to TRBJ1-2; a weak D match, TRBD1 (5 bases). The CDR3 sequence is 15 residues long. Germline V gives CDR1 ENHRY, CDR2 SYGVKD. Trimming shortened V by 3 bases and J by 2 bases, and 13 bases separated the two germline ends. CDR3 in amino acids: CAISDRGRGNYGYTF. CDR3 nucleotides: TGTGCCATCAGTGACCGGGGACGGGGGAACTATGGCTACACCTTC.

This chain joins TRBV27 and TRBJ2-7; 12 bases agree with TRBD2. Germline CDR1 is MNHEY and CDR2 is SMNVEV (reference sequence). The length of the CDR3 is 16 residues. J was trimmed by 10 bases and V by 6 bases; bases with no gene match: 16. CDR3 residues: CASSLILAGGIGSQYF. CDR3 DNA: TGTGCCAGCAGCCTAATACTAGCGGGGGGTATTGGTAGTCAGTACTTC.

This rearrangement joins TRBV25-1 to TRBJ2-7, with D possibly TRBD2 on 6 matching bases. Germline CDR1 MGHDK, CDR2 SYGVNS. The CDR3 contains 13 residues. V lost 7 bases, J lost 1 base, and 11 bases lay in between. The CDR3 nucleotides are TGTGCCAGCAAGGGACTGGAATCCTACGAGCAGTACTTC. This encodes CASKGLESYEQYF.

This clonotype appeared a few times. The chain carries TRBV28 and TRBJ1-5; the D gene is possibly TRBD1 (6 bases). Germline lookup yields CDR1 MDHEN and CDR2 SYDVKM. V was trimmed by 7 bases and J by 6 bases, leaving 19 bases between them. The CDR3 is 15 amino acids. CDR3 sequence reads: CASTLMGRGTQPQHF. For the CDR3, the DNA is TGTGCCAGCACCCTCATGGGGAGGGGGACTCAGCCCCAGCATTTT.

V gene TRBV11-2 combines with J gene TRBJ2-7; 7 nucleotides agree with TRBD2. This CDR3 has 16 residues. J was trimmed by 0 bases and V by 2 bases; bases with no gene match: 7. Germline V gene lookup returns CDR1 SGHAT and CDR2 FQNNGV. The DNA of the CDR3 is TGTGCCAGCAGCTTATACACCGGGGGGTTCTCCTACGAGCAGTACGTC. Amino acid sequence: CASSLYTGGFSYEQYV.

In this sample, this clonotype turned up once. V is TRBV28 and J is TRBJ1-4; the D is unclear. The CDR3 is 14 residues long. Trimming pared 6 bases from V and 1 base from J, leaving 9 bases between. CDR1 and CDR2 from the germline V gene are MDHEN and SYDVKM. Here the CDR3 DNA reads TGTGCCAGCAGCCAGGCTGGAACTAATGAAAAACTGTTTTTT. Residues: CASSQAGTNEKLFF.

CDR3 in amino acids: CASSLFLGKRTYEQYF. The CDR3 coding sequence is TGTGCCAGCAGTTTATTTCTGGGTAAAAGGACCTACGAGCAGTACTTC. The chain recombines TRBV27 with TRBJ2-7; D uncertain. Trimming removed 1 base at V and 2 bases at J, with 15 bases between. This CDR3 has 16 residues. Germline assignment: CDR1 MNHEY and CDR2 SMNVEV (reference sequence).

The chain recombines TRBV18 with TRBJ1-1; D possibly corresponds to TRBD1 (5 bases). The CDR3 totals 15 residues. Germline V gene sequence: CDR1 KGHSH, CDR2 LQKENI. V lost 2 bases, J lost 1 base, and 11 bases lay in between. In DNA, the CDR3 is TGTGCCAGCTCACCATCGACAGCGTCGAACACTGAAGCTTTCTTT. It codes for CASSPSTASNTEAFF.